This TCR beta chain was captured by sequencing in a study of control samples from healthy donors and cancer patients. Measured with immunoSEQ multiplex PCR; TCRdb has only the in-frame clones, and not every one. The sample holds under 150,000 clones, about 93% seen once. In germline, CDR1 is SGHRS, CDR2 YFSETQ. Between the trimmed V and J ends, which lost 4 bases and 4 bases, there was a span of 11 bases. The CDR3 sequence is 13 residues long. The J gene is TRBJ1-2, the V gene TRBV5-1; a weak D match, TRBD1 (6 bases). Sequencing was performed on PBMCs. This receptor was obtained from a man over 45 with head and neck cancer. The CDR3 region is CASSNRDIYGYTF. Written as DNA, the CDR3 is TGCGCCAGCAGCAACCGGGACATCTATGGCTACACCTTC. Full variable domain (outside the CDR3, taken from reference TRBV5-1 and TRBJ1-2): KAGVTQTPRYLIKTRGQQVTLSCSPISGHRSVSWYQQTPGQGLQFLFEYFSETQRNKGNFPGRFSGRQFSNSRSEMNVSTLELGDSALYLCASSNRDIYGYTFGSGTRLTVV.